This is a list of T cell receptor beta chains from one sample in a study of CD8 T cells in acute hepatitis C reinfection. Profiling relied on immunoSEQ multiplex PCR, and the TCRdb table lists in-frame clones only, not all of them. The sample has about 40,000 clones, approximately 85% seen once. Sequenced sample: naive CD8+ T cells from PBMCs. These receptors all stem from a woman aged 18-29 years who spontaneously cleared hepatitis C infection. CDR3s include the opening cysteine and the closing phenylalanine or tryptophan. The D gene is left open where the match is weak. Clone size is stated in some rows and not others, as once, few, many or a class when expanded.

CDR3 DNA: TGTGCCAGCAGGTACTCCTTAAGCTCCTACAATGAGCAGTTCTTC; CDR3 protein: CASRYSLSSYNEQFF; D gene: .; clone size: once; J gene: TRBJ2-1; V gene: TRBV2
CDR3 DNA: TGTGCTAGTGGTTTGGACCATTCAGGGACAGGGCTAGCTAGCAATCAGCCCCAGCATTTT; CDR3 protein: CASGLDHSGTGLASNQPQHF; D gene: TRBD1; clone size: .; J gene: TRBJ1-5; V gene: TRBV12-5
CDR3 DNA: TGTGCCATTGAGTGTCACAGATACGCAGTATTT; CDR3 protein: CAIECHRYAVF; D gene: .; clone size: .; J gene: TRBJ2-3; V gene: TRBV10-3
CDR3 DNA: TGTGCCAGCAGCTATAAACAGGGGACCTACGAGCAGTACTTC; CDR3 protein: CASSYKQGTYEQYF; D gene: TRBD1; clone size: .; J gene: TRBJ2-7; V gene: TRBV27
CDR3 DNA: TGTGCCAGCAGTTTATCGAGTGGGCTCCAAAACGAGCAGTACTTC; CDR3 protein: CASSLSSGLQNEQYF; D gene: .; clone size: .; J gene: TRBJ2-7; V gene: TRBV27
CDR3 DNA: TGTGCCAGCAGCTCGGGGGTGGGCACTGAAGCTTTCTTT; CDR3 protein: CASSSGVGTEAFF; D gene: .; clone size: .; J gene: TRBJ1-1; V gene: TRBV7-8
CDR3 DNA: TGTGCCAGCAGCTTATGGGGGGGTACCTACGAGCAGTACTTC; CDR3 protein: CASSLWGGTYEQYF; D gene: TRBD2; clone size: .; J gene: TRBJ2-7; V gene: TRBV11-2
CDR3 DNA: TGTGCCAGCAGCCAAGCACAGATTTTAACCGGGGAGCTGTTTTTT; CDR3 protein: CASSQAQILTGELFF; D gene: .; clone size: .; J gene: TRBJ2-2; V gene: TRBV4-2
CDR3 DNA: TGTGCCAGCAGTTTACAGGGGGACAGGGGCTCCTACGAGCAGTACTTC; CDR3 protein: CASSLQGDRGSYEQYF; D gene: TRBD1; clone size: .; J gene: TRBJ2-7; V gene: TRBV27
CDR3 DNA: TGTGCCAGCAGCTTAGTAGATTTTGCTAACACCGGGGAGCTGTTTTTT; CDR3 protein: CASSLVDFANTGELFF; D gene: .; clone size: .; J gene: TRBJ2-2; V gene: TRBV7-6
CDR3 DNA: TGTGCCAGCAGCGTAGGACTAGCGGGAATATACAATGAGCAGTTCTTC; CDR3 protein: CASSVGLAGIYNEQFF; D gene: TRBD2; clone size: .; J gene: TRBJ2-1; V gene: TRBV9
CDR3 DNA: TGTGCCAGTAGTATGGGGACACGCTCCTACAATGAGCAGTTCTTC; CDR3 protein: CASSMGTRSYNEQFF; D gene: .; clone size: .; J gene: TRBJ2-1; V gene: TRBV19
CDR3 DNA: TGTGCCAGCAGCTTGTGGGCGGGTAAGGAGACCCAGTACTTC; CDR3 protein: CASSLWAGKETQYF; D gene: .; clone size: .; J gene: TRBJ2-5; V gene: TRBV11-2
CDR3 DNA: TGTGCCAGCAGTGAAGCGTCAAATCCTAGCGCTTACAATGAGCAGTTCTTC; CDR3 protein: CASSEASNPSAYNEQFF; D gene: .; clone size: .; J gene: TRBJ2-1; V gene: TRBV6-1
CDR3 DNA: TGCAGCGTTGGAGTTCCTGATTCCTACGAGCAGTACTTC; CDR3 protein: CSVGVPDSYEQYF; D gene: .; clone size: .; J gene: TRBJ2-7; V gene: TRBV29-1
CDR3 DNA: TGTGCCAGCATGTGGGGTACTGAAGCTTTCTTT; CDR3 protein: CASMWGTEAFF; D gene: .; clone size: few; J gene: TRBJ1-1; V gene: TRBV27
CDR3 DNA: TGTGCCAGCAGCGTACAAGGTGGGTCCGGCAGTGAGCAGTTCTTC; CDR3 protein: CASSVQGGSGSEQFF; D gene: .; clone size: .; J gene: TRBJ2-1; V gene: TRBV9
CDR3 DNA: TGTGCCAGCAGCCCCCCTAGCGGGAGTTCCTCCTACGAGCAGTACTTC; CDR3 protein: CASSPPSGSSSYEQYF; D gene: TRBD2; clone size: .; J gene: TRBJ2-7; V gene: TRBV13
CDR3 DNA: TGTGCCAGCAGCTTAGCGCCGGGAGGGGCCTACAATGAGCAGTTCTTC; CDR3 protein: CASSLAPGGAYNEQFF; D gene: TRBD2; clone size: .; J gene: TRBJ2-1; V gene: TRBV7-6
CDR3 DNA: TGCGCCACCACCGGGACAGCGAACACCGGGGAGCTGTTTTTT; CDR3 protein: CATTGTANTGELFF; D gene: TRBD1; clone size: .; J gene: TRBJ2-2; V gene: TRBV10-2
CDR3 DNA: TGTGCCAGCAGCTTGACAAAGGGGTCCCCGCGGTGGAACGTCCTGACTTTC; CDR3 protein: CASSLTKGSPRWNVLTF; D gene: .; clone size: .; J gene: TRBJ2-6; V gene: TRBV11-2
CDR3 DNA: TGTGCCAGCAGCCCCCCGGGACTAGTTGTCGGGGAGCTGTTTTTT; CDR3 protein: CASSPPGLVVGELFF; D gene: TRBD2; clone size: .; J gene: TRBJ2-2; V gene: TRBV7-9
CDR3 DNA: TGTGCCAGCAGCGTAGAGGGTATTGGGTATGGCTACACCTTC; CDR3 protein: CASSVEGIGYGYTF; D gene: .; clone size: .; J gene: TRBJ1-2; V gene: TRBV9
CDR3 DNA: TGTGCCAGCAGTGAGTTTGGTCACCAAGAGACCCAGTACTTC; CDR3 protein: CASSEFGHQETQYF; D gene: .; clone size: .; J gene: TRBJ2-5; V gene: TRBV27
CDR3 DNA: TGTGCCAGCGCCTCTTTGGGAAAGCCAGGCGGGTATGGCTACACCTTC; CDR3 protein: CASASLGKPGGYGYTF; D gene: .; clone size: .; J gene: TRBJ1-2; V gene: TRBV6-6
CDR3 DNA: TGTGCTAGCCACTCTGGGGCCAACGTCCTGACTTTC; CDR3 protein: CASHSGANVLTF; D gene: .; clone size: .; J gene: TRBJ2-6; V gene: TRBV12-5
CDR3 DNA: TGCGCCAGCAGTGTGACTAGCGCCAGCACAGATACGCAGTATTTT; CDR3 protein: CASSVTSASTDTQYF; D gene: TRBD2; clone size: .; J gene: TRBJ2-3; V gene: TRBV10-1
CDR3 DNA: TGTGCCAGCAGCCAGGGCAGCAATCAGCCCCAGCATTTT; CDR3 protein: CASSQGSNQPQHF; D gene: .; clone size: few; J gene: TRBJ1-5; V gene: TRBV14
CDR3 DNA: TGTGCCAGTAGTGGTCCCGAGCAGTTCTTC; CDR3 protein: CASSGPEQFF; D gene: .; clone size: .; J gene: TRBJ2-1; V gene: TRBV19
CDR3 DNA: TGTGCCAGCAGCCTGGGACTAGCGGGAGGGTCCAATGAGCAGTTCTTC; CDR3 protein: CASSLGLAGGSNEQFF; D gene: TRBD2; clone size: .; J gene: TRBJ2-1; V gene: TRBV7-3
CDR3 DNA: TGTGCTAGTGGTTTGGTTGGCGGGAGAGGGGATACGCAGTATTTT; CDR3 protein: CASGLVGGRGDTQYF; D gene: TRBD2; clone size: .; J gene: TRBJ2-3; V gene: TRBV12-5
CDR3 DNA: TGTGCCAGCATGGGACTAGCTTCAAGCTACGAGCAGTACTTC; CDR3 protein: CASMGLASSYEQYF; D gene: TRBD2; clone size: once; J gene: TRBJ2-7; V gene: TRBV2
CDR3 DNA: TGTGCCAGCAGCTTACCCGGGGATTGGGAGCTGTTTTTT; CDR3 protein: CASSLPGDWELFF; D gene: .; clone size: few; J gene: TRBJ2-2; V gene: TRBV7-3
CDR3 DNA: TGTGCCAGTAGTCCCCGTACGGGGTATGGCTACACCTTC; CDR3 protein: CASSPRTGYGYTF; D gene: .; clone size: .; J gene: TRBJ1-2; V gene: TRBV19
CDR3 DNA: TGTGCCAGCATGTCCTTATCTAGCGGCGCGAACACCGGGGAGCTGTTTTTT; CDR3 protein: CASMSLSSGANTGELFF; D gene: TRBD2; clone size: .; J gene: TRBJ2-2; V gene: TRBV27
CDR3 DNA: TGTGCCACATTCATCTCGAACACTGAAGCTTTCTTT; CDR3 protein: CATFISNTEAFF; D gene: .; clone size: .; J gene: TRBJ1-1; V gene: TRBV2